This T cell receptor beta chain was recovered during a study of regulatory T cells in long-lasting Graves disease. Notes on the study in general: Persistent Graves' patients showed less TCR diversity than newly diagnosed ones.

This CDR3 spans 14 amino acids. Germline CDR1 SQVTM, CDR2 ANQGSEA. V shed 4 bases and J shed 4 bases, with 16 bases lying between them. Assembly of TCR beta libraries relied on iRepertoire HTBI primers together with Arm-PCR of CDR3 regions. TCRdb fed the multiplex PCR reads into MiXCR, producing one record per CDR3 protein. The table shows roughly 380,000 distinct CDR3 sequences, with approximately 15% occurring only once. Time point denoted: newly diagnosed GD, antithyroid drugs for less than 3 months. From RNA extracted from PBMCs, the TCR library was made. This clonotype was counted at least ten times. What it binds is not known. Separately, the same data were catalogued under a study of T cells in Graves' hyperthyroidism and ophthalmopathy. This second study says: In the first-round RT-PCR of the TCR CDR3, the HTBI primer set was used.

The input for sequencing was peripheral blood mononuclear cells (PBMCs), taken at new diagnosis, from a patient treated with antithyroid drugs. The receptor comes from a man aged 40-49 years with Graves disease. This sequence joins TRBV29-1 and TRBJ2-5; TRBD1 might be the D (6 bases). The CDR3 region has the DNA TGCAGCGTTGCTCGAGCCAGGGGCAGAGAGACCCAGTACTTC. It translates to CSVARARGRETQYF.